This T cell receptor (beta chain) was identified during a study of shared clonotypes between healthy human individuals (dated by TCRdb to about 2020). For the wider study: Three men and two women, aged 18 to 49 years, made up the cohort. Blood TCR repertoires of a handful of healthy adults were deeply sequenced to estimate repertoire size and the extent of clonotype sharing between individuals. To increase sequencing depth and limit assay-specific biases, different laboratories used diverse techniques to prepare libraries and sequence TCR repertoires. Between about 0.9 and 9 billion PBMCs per donor were obtained by leukapheresis.

On this clone: Its antigen is currently not known. No quality values exist for individual bases; no much larger clone is one base distant.

V and J lose 4 bases and 0 bases, and a span of 5 bases separates them. The CDR3 contains 13 residues, cysteine and phenylalanine counted. Only the CDR3 part of the read is kept: 39 bases, read in frame from the first base. For CDR1 and CDR2, the germline V gene lists SNHLY and FYNNEI. Donors were healthy HIV-negative adults with no recently reported acute infections or vaccinations. Every donor was a Caucasian adult residing in Nashville, Tennessee, USA. For unsorted samples, about 90 million PBMCs were counted and genomic DNA was extracted with the QIAamp DNA Blood Mini kit. Blood was obtained by leukapheresis, after which PBMCs were separated by Ficoll-Histopaque density gradient centrifugation and cryopreserved in liquid nitrogen vapor phase. General conclusions and limits of the study: Because the study included only a small number of donors, the genetic and exposure-history diversity represented was limited. Pairwise subsampling led to the expectation that sequencing depth would affect the degree of clonotype sharing among donors. Sampling was restricted to blood, and TCR repertoires in tissue are likely to differ from TCR repertoires in blood.

Using the deep immunoSEQ assay, TCR CDR3 regions were amplified from genomic DNA by multiplex PCR. Genomic DNA extracted from each cell subset was distributed evenly over all wells of several immunoSEQ 96-well plates, and each plate served as one replicate. For unsorted PBMC, about 300 ng of genomic DNA, equivalent to approximately 28,000 T cell genomes, went into each replicate PCR. Genomic DNA from unsorted PBMC was sequenced over ten immunoSEQ deep assay plates. Purified libraries were measured with a Qubit 3.0 fluorometer, size-checked on a Bioanalyzer 2100, and measured again with the KAPA Library Quantification kit. Every immunoSEQ 96-well plate was sequenced on a dedicated single-read 150-cycle Illumina NextSeq 550 flow cell. The source study handled its data this way. Because only junctional sequences without quality scores were contained in the immunoSEQ output, filtering matching that applied to full-length reads could not be performed. To assign V/J genes and CDR3, sequences were annotated using PyIR, a Python wrapper for IgBLAST v1.9, with IMGT germline references. Reads were filtered out if the reads had weak V/J assignments (E-value above 1e-6), no CDR3, stop codons, out-of-frame junctions, or ambiguous translated residues. V3J clonotypes were defined as sequences sharing an identical inferred V gene, J gene, and CDR3 amino acid sequence. Percentage overlap between repertoires was computed as shared unique clonotypes divided by the size of the smaller repertoire. Three approaches were used to assess repertoire richness: RTK rarefaction, the Chao1 estimator, and Recon v2.1 estimates of unobserved clonotypes. Imported from immuneACCESS, the table was reduced by TCRdb to in-frame sequences with V and J called. These copies leave out some clones; in studies compared against another copy, an unresolved V gene accounts for under half, and the cause of the remainder is not known. V, J and clone size are those of that table, while D and trimming were read from the DNA. The sample table lists under 600,000 clones, over 75% of them with a count of one. The ten most abundant clones make up around 13% of the sample.

The chain couples TRBV2 to TRBJ2-3; no D gene can be assigned with confidence. The clonotype was recovered from a woman between 40 and 50 years old in good health. Some clones in this sample may be carry-over from other donors' samples. Sequenced: PBMCs. The nucleotides are TGTGCCAGCAGTGTTCCTAGCACAGATACGCAGTATTTT. The resulting protein is CASSVPSTDTQYF.